A selection of T cell receptor beta chains follows, all from one sample in a study of PD-1 blockade in classical Hodgkin lymphoma. Sequenced by immunoSEQ multiplex PCR; TCRdb stores in-frame clones only, minus some. The sample yields around 31,000 clones, less than 90% seen once. This material consisted of CD4+ T cells from blood, taken at baseline. The source is a human donor with classical Hodgkin lymphoma. The CDR3 runs from the conserved cysteine through the conserved F or W. D genes are given only for firm matches. Not every row has a clone size; where given, it reads once, few, many or a size class.

>TRBD2|TRBV4-1|17|TRBJ2-4|.
TGCGCCAGCAGCCAATGGACTAGCGGGAGGACCAAAAACATTCAGTACTTC
CASSQWTSGRTKNIQYF
>TRBD1|TRBV2|16|TRBJ1-2|.
TGTGCCAGCAGTGAAATGGCGGCAGGGGGCGCGAGTGGCTACACCTTC
CASSEMAAGGASGYTF
>.|TRBV5-1|13|TRBJ2-7|.
TGCGCCAGCAGCTTGGAACAATCTACCGAGCAGTACTTC
CASSLEQSTEQYF
>.|TRBV5-1|14|TRBJ2-5|.
TGCGCCAGCAGCCTGGACCGGACAGAAGAGACCCAGTACTTC
CASSLDRTEETQYF
>.|TRBV6-5|15|TRBJ2-1|.
TGTGCCAGCAGCTACACGGGACTGGGGTACAATGAGCAGTTCTTC
CASSYTGLGYNEQFF
>.|TRBV7-9|12|TRBJ2-5|.
TGTGCCAGCAGCTTAGACGTGGGGACCCAGTACTTC
CASSLDVGTQYF
>.|TRBV5-6|13|TRBJ1-6|.
TGTGCCAGCAGCCTATACAGGAATTCACCCCTCCACTTT
CASSLYRNSPLHF
>TRBD1|TRBV6-6|11|TRBJ1-1|.
TGTGCCAGCAGTATGACAGGGAAAGCTTTCTTT
CASSMTGKAFF
>TRBD1|TRBV6-1|15|TRBJ1-5|.
TGTGCCAGCAGGGGGACAGGATCTAGCAATCAGCCCCAGCATTTT
CASRGTGSSNQPQHF
>TRBD2|TRBV7-2|13|TRBJ2-3|.
TGTGCCAGCGCTTCCTTAGCGGGAGATACGCAGTATTTT
CASASLAGDTQYF
>TRBD1|TRBV28|14|TRBJ2-4|.
TGTGCCAGCAGCCGACCGGGACAGGGAAACATTCAGTACTTC
CASSRPGQGNIQYF
>TRBD1|TRBV5-1|15|TRBJ1-5|.
TGCGCCAGCAGCTTGACAGGGGATAGCAATCAGCCCCAGCATTTT
CASSLTGDSNQPQHF
>TRBD2|TRBV11-2|16|TRBJ2-7|.
TGTGCCAGCAGCTTGTCTCCGGGACTAGCGGGATTCGAGCAGTACTTC
CASSLSPGLAGFEQYF
>TRBD2|TRBV5-4|16|TRBJ2-3|.
TGTGCCAGCAGTCTAACTAGCGGGAAGGAGACAGATACGCAGTATTTT
CASSLTSGKETDTQYF
>.|TRBV19|17|TRBJ1-2|.
TGTGCCAGTAGTGGTACCCCGGGGACACCCTTCAACTATGGCTACACCTTC
CASSGTPGTPFNYGYTF
>.|TRBV30|12|TRBJ1-1|.
TGTGCCTGGAGTCGCATAGACCTTGAAGCTTTCTTT
CAWSRIDLEAFF
>TRBD2|TRBV19|16|TRBJ2-7|.
TGTGCCAGTAGTACCCCGTTGGGAGGGGCTACCTACGAGCAGTACTTC
CASSTPLGGATYEQYF
>TRBD2|TRBV4-2|16|TRBJ2-1|.
TGTGCCAGCAGCCATCCCCTAGCGGGAGTGGGGAATGAGCAGTTCTTC
CASSHPLAGVGNEQFF
>.|TRBV4-1|16|TRBJ1-4|.
TGCGCCAGCAGCCCGGAGGCGCGTGGGTTTTCGGAAAAACTGTTTTTT
CASSPEARGFSEKLFF
>TRBD1|TRBV6-1|15|TRBJ2-7|.
TGTGCCAGCAGCCGCGGGGGACAGGGAACCTACGAGCAGTACTTC
CASSRGGQGTYEQYF
>.|TRBV2|14|TRBJ1-5|.
TGTGCCAGCAGCCCGGGGAAAGGAGACCAGCCCCAGCATTTT
CASSPGKGDQPQHF
>.|TRBV14|15|TRBJ2-5|.
TGTGCCAGCAGCCAAGTGTGGGGTAGCCAAGAGACCCAGTACTTC
CASSQVWGSQETQYF
>.|TRBV7-2|13|TRBJ2-3|.
TGTGCCAGCAGCTTACTTCCAACAGATACGCAGTATTTT
CASSLLPTDTQYF
>TRBD2|TRBV28|14|TRBJ2-7|.
TGTGCCAGCAGTTTCTTCAGCGGGAAGTACGAGCAGTACTTC
CASSFFSGKYEQYF
>.|TRBV7-9|14|TRBJ1-5|.
TGTGCCAGCAGCTCCGGGGACGGCTATCAGCCCCAGCATTTT
CASSSGDGYQPQHF
>TRBD2|TRBV7-9|17|TRBJ2-1|.
TGTGCCAGCAGCTTAGTGTCTGGGACTAGCGCCACCAATGAGCAGTTCTTC
CASSLVSGTSATNEQFF
>.|TRBV7-2|17|TRBJ2-7|.
TGTGCCAGCAGCTCCCGGGGCCTCCCCCTAGGGGTCTACGAGCAGTACTTC
CASSSRGLPLGVYEQYF
>.|TRBV7-9|15|TRBJ1-1|.
TGTGCCAGCAGCTTAGGAGGTCGGGGAAACACTGAAGCTTTCTTT
CASSLGGRGNTEAFF
>TRBD1|TRBV4-2|16|TRBJ1-5|.
TGTGCCAGCAGCCAAGAAAACAGGGGCGGAGGACAGCCCCAGCATTTT
CASSQENRGGGQPQHF
>.|TRBV15|16|TRBJ2-1|.
TGTGCCACCAGCGGAGCACCGGGACTGGGCGTGAATGAGCAGTTCTTC
CATSGAPGLGVNEQFF
>TRBD1|TRBV5-1|16|TRBJ2-3|.
TGCGCCAGCAGCGTAGGACAGGGTGGGCGCACAGATACGCAGTATTTT
CASSVGQGGRTDTQYF
>.|TRBV2|13|TRBJ1-2|.
TGTGCCAGCAGTGAACCCGGGAGCTATGGCTACACCTTC
CASSEPGSYGYTF
>.|TRBV5-1|13|TRBJ2-5|.
TGCGCCAGCAGCTTGTGGACCGACGAGACCCAGTACTTC
CASSLWTDETQYF
>TRBD2|TRBV7-9|16|TRBJ2-3|.
TGTGCCAGCAGACCTAGCGGGAGTGTTAGCACAGATACGCAGTATTTT
CASRPSGSVSTDTQYF
>TRBD2|TRBV18|15|TRBJ2-7|.
TGTGCCAGCTCACCACCGGCGGGAGGGCCCCACGAGCAGTACTTC
CASSPPAGGPHEQYF
>TRBD1|TRBV27|16|TRBJ2-3|.
TGTGCCAGCAGCAATCCGGGACAGAGAAGCACAGATACGCAGTATTTT
CASSNPGQRSTDTQYF
>.|TRBV7-2|11|TRBJ2-2|.
TGTGCCAGCAGGCTAACCGGGGAGCTGTTTTTT
CASRLTGELFF
>TRBD1|TRBV4-3|14|TRBJ2-7|.
TGCGCCAGCAGCCTGGGACAGGGAATCTCCGAGCAGTACTTC
CASSLGQGISEQYF
>TRBD2|TRBV5-4|13|TRBJ2-1|once
TGTGCCAGCAGCGCTGTCGGGGGGAATGAGCAGTTCTTC
CASSAVGGNEQFF
>TRBD1|TRBV6-4|15|TRBJ1-5|.
TGTGCCAGCAGTGAGTCAGGGGGTAGCAATCAGCCCCAGCATTTT
CASSESGGSNQPQHF
>.|TRBV10-3|15|TRBJ2-7|.
TGTGCCATCAGCCCTTCGGCGTCCGGAAACTACGAGCAGTACTTC
CAISPSASGNYEQYF
>TRBD1|TRBV25-1|12|TRBJ1-2|.
TGTGCCAGCAGGGGACAGGGGTATGGCTACACCTTC
CASRGQGYGYTF
>.|TRBV7-2|15|TRBJ2-7|.
TGTGCCAGCAGCTTACAATACAGTAGCTCCTACGAGCAGTACTTC
CASSLQYSSSYEQYF
>TRBD1|TRBV14|17|TRBJ2-1|.
TGTGCCAGCAGCCAATGGGACAGGGCAAACTCCTACAATGAGCAGTTCTTC
CASSQWDRANSYNEQFF
>.|TRBV5-6|15|TRBJ1-1|.
TGTGCCAGCAGCCTTGGACAGCTTGAGAACACTGAAGCTTTCTTT
CASSLGQLENTEAFF
>.|TRBV7-2|14|TRBJ1-1|.
TGTGCCAGCAGCTTAAGGTGGGGGGGCACTGAAGCTTTCTTT
CASSLRWGGTEAFF
>.|TRBV19|14|TRBJ2-3|.
TGTGCCAGTAGTATAGATCGCGGGACAGATACGCAGTATTTT
CASSIDRGTDTQYF
>TRBD1|TRBV28|17|TRBJ1-3|.
TGTGCCAGCAGTTGGGGACAAGGACAGGCTTTTAGAAACACCATATATTTT
CASSWGQGQAFRNTIYF
>TRBD1|TRBV28|16|TRBJ1-5|.
TGTGCCAGCGCCTTGCTTAGGGGGCGCAGCAATCAGCCCCAGCATTTT
CASALLRGRSNQPQHF
>.|TRBV11-2|17|TRBJ1-3|.
TGTGCCAGCAGCTTAGACTACAGGGACGTCGCTGGAAACACCATATATTTT
CASSLDYRDVAGNTIYF
>.|TRBV5-1|16|TRBJ2-7|.
TGCGCCAGCAGCAGCGGAGAGGGCAGGTTGAGCTACGAGCAGTACTTC
CASSSGEGRLSYEQYF
>.|TRBV29-1|12|TRBJ2-7|.
TGCAGCATATCGACCGACACCTACGAGCAGTACTTC
CSISTDTYEQYF
>.|TRBV11-2|15|TRBJ2-3|.
TGTGCCAGCAGCCTATGGACTGCCCACACAGATACGCAGTATTTT
CASSLWTAHTDTQYF
>TRBD1|TRBV30|15|TRBJ1-1|.
TGTGCCTGGAGGAGGGGTCCAGGGGGGGAGGCTGAAGCTTTCTTT
CAWRRGPGGEAEAFF
>.|TRBV19|15|TRBJ2-6|.
TGTGCCAGTAGTATATCCCGGGCTGGGGCCAACGTCCTGACTTTC
CASSISRAGANVLTF